These 5 T cell receptor beta chains were sequenced from one sample in a study of blood T cell repertoires in COVID-19. Method: immunoSEQ multiplex PCR; TCRdb's copy keeps in-frame clones and lacks some. The profile shows roughly 54,000 clones, roughly 84% of them singletons. The sample taken for sequencing was peripheral blood. The receptors originated from a man in his fifties or sixties with acute or convalescent COVID-19.

The V call is TRBV18, the J call TRBJ2-7, with a possible D match to TRBD2 (6 bases). This CDR3 comprises 13 residues. Germline lookup yields CDR1 KGHSH and CDR2 LQKENI. Trimming shortened V by 2 bases and J by 6 bases, and 11 bases separated the two germline ends. CDR3 sequence (DNA): TGTGCCAGCTCACCAAGTAGGGGAGGCGAGCAGTACTTC. Protein sequence: CASSPSRGGEQYF. Together with reference TRBV18 and TRBJ2-7, the CDR3 gives the full variable domain: NAGVMQNPRHLVRRRGQEARLRCSPMKGHSHVYWYRQLPEEGLKFMVYLQKENIIDESGMPKERFSAEFPKEGPSILRIQQVVRGDSAAYFCASSPSRGGEQYFGPGTRLTVT.

Notes on this clone: This may be a read error, as it is one base from a much larger clone. This sequence joins TRBV27 and TRBJ1-1; the match to TRBD1 covers 8 bases. V dropped 6 bases and J dropped 4; count of bases not matched to a gene: 1. Germline V gene data show CDR1 as MNHEY and CDR2 as SMNVEV (reference sequence). The CDR3 length is 12 residues. CDR3 in amino acids: CASSTGGTEAFF. CDR3 nucleotides: TGTGCCAGCAGCACAGGGGGCACTGAAGCTTTCTTT.

The V call is TRBV7-9, the J call TRBJ2-2; 7 positions agree with TRBD2. The V and J ends lost 1 base and 6 bases, in that order; junction bases with no gene match: 2. CDR3 length: 14 residues. The germline V gene has CDR1 SEHNR and CDR2 FQNEAQ (reference sequence). CDR3 residues: CASSLGLASGELFF. The CDR3 nucleotides are TGTGCCAGCAGCTTAGGACTAGCTTCCGGGGAGCTGTTTTTT. Variable domain in full (rest from reference TRBV7-9 and TRBJ2-2): DTGVSQNPRHKITKRGQNVTFRCDPISEHNRLYWYRQTLGQGPEFLTYFQNEAQLEKSRLLSDRFSAERPKGSFSTLEIQRTEQGDSAMYLCASSLGLASGELFFGEGSRLTVL.

The chain joins TRBV9 to TRBJ2-3; TRBD1 matches at 9 bases. CDR1 SGDLS and CDR2 YYNGEE come from the germline V gene. CDR3 length equals 14 residues. The V gene end was trimmed by 4 bases and the J gene end by 3 bases; junction bases not matched to a gene: 3. Written as DNA, the CDR3 is TGTGCCAGCAGCCTAGGACAGGGGACAGATACGCAGTATTTT. Translating it yields CASSLGQGTDTQYF.

This chain links TRBV7-3 with TRBJ2-1; D unresolved. CDR1 SGHTA and CDR2 FQGTGA come from the germline V gene. The CDR3 has 13 residues. V was trimmed by 5 bases and J by 2 bases, leaving 7 bases between them. CDR3 sequence (DNA): TGTGCCAGCAGCCTTAACACCTACAATGAGCAGTTCTTC. Its protein product is CASSLNTYNEQFF.